One and the same sample provided the 30 T cell receptor beta chains below, sequenced in a study of blood T cell repertoires in COVID-19. Clones were sequenced by immunoSEQ multiplex PCR, and TCRdb holds only the in-frame ones, with some missing. This table holds about 55,000 clones, around 83% found once. The specimen sequenced was peripheral blood. These receptors all come from a woman aged 55-70 years with acute or convalescent COVID-19.

The chain couples TRBV19 to TRBJ1-2; TRBD1 agrees at 8 bases. Germline V gene data show CDR1 as LNHDA and CDR2 as SQIVND (reference sequence). Trimming took 6 bases from V and 4 from J; bases not matched to a gene: 4. The CDR3 has 13 amino acids. CDR3 nucleotides: TGTGCCAGTAGGGGGGACAGGCTCTATGGCTACACCTTC. It codes for CASRGDRLYGYTF.

This clone is a singleton in its sample. The chain couples TRBV6-1 to TRBJ1-3, with D perhaps TRBD1 (6 bases). Trimming stripped 1 base from V and 4 bases from J, with 11 bases between. This CDR3 is 15 amino acids long. Germline V gene lookup returns CDR1 MNHNS and CDR2 SASEGT. CDR3 in amino acids: CASSEGQVFGNTIYF. The CDR3 region has the DNA TGTGCCAGCAGTGAAGGACAGGTCTTCGGAAACACCATATATTTT.

The chain is built from TRBV7-3 and TRBJ2-3; TRBD1 agrees at 8 bases. Germline V lookup: CDR1 SGHTA, CDR2 FQGTGA. The trim removed 5 bases at V and 3 bases at J, leaving 4 bases unmatched. The CDR3 length is 14 residues. CDR3 bases: TGTGCCAGCAGCGTTACAGGGGGAACAGATACGCAGTATTTT. Translating it yields CASSVTGGTDTQYF.

This clone was counted once. The V gene is TRBV2, the J gene TRBJ1-6, with 9 bases matching TRBD1. CDR3 length: 14 amino acids. V was pared by 7 bases and J by 8 bases, with 6 bases of the junction left unmatched. Per germline, CDR1 SNHLY and CDR2 FYNNEI. This CDR3 reads CASIGDREDSPLHF. The CDR3 DNA reads as TGTGCCAGCATAGGGGACAGGGAAGATTCACCCCTCCACTTT.

The V and J genes are TRBV18 and TRBJ2-5; 8 bases are shared with TRBD1. Germline CDR1 is KGHSH and CDR2 is LQKENI. The ends lost 2 bases at V and 7 bases at J; junction bases unmatched: 9. This CDR3 has 15 residues. CDR3 sequence reads: CASSPIGQGRRTQYF. Here the CDR3 DNA reads TGTGCCAGCTCACCAATAGGACAGGGTCGCCGGACCCAGTACTTC.

V gene TRBV5-4 combines with J gene TRBJ2-7; D gene uncertain. There are 16 residues in the CDR3. The V and J ends lost 6 bases and 2 bases respectively, with 21 bases between them. The germline V gene encodes CDR1 SGHNT and CDR2 YYREEE (reference sequence). CDR3 residues: CASTPDLMVSTYEQYF. DNA for the CDR3: TGTGCCAGCACCCCCGACCTCATGGTTAGCACCTACGAGCAGTACTTC.

V is TRBV19 and J is TRBJ2-5; D may be TRBD1 (6 bases). CDR1 and CDR2 from the germline V gene are LNHDA and SQIVND (reference sequence). V was pared by 3 bases and J by 2 bases, with 13 bases between. CDR3 length: 15 amino acids. CDR3 sequence (DNA): TGTGCCAGTAGTATCGGACAGAGGATACAAGAGACCCAGTACTTC. Translation gives CASSIGQRIQETQYF.

V gene TRBV7-2 combines with J gene TRBJ1-1; D gene uncertain. Between the trimmed V and J ends, which lost 7 bases and 2 bases, there was a span of 20 bases. The CDR3 loop spans 16 amino acids. Per germline, CDR1 SGHTA and CDR2 FQGNSA. CDR3 DNA: TGTGCCAGCAACAGACGGCAGACAAACAGAAACACTGAAGCTTTCTTT. It is translated as CASNRRQTNRNTEAFF.

The CDR3 DNA reads as TGTGCCAGCAGCGTAGGAACGGCCAGGGGAAGGGGGGAGCAGTACTTC. This sequence encodes CASSVGTARGRGEQYF. The chain couples TRBV9 to TRBJ2-7; D perhaps matches TRBD1 (6 bases). CDR1 and CDR2 (germline): SGDLS, YYNGEE. Trimming left V 0 bases short and J 7 bases short, with 20 bases between. CDR3 length equals 16 residues.

This chain connects TRBV12-5 to TRBJ2-2, with D maybe TRBD1 (6 bases). The length of the CDR3 is 12 residues. V gave up 4 bases and J gave up 6 bases, with 6 bases separating them. Germline V gene data show CDR1 as LGHNT and CDR2 as FRNRAP. The CDR3, as DNA: TGTGCTAGTGGTTGGGGGCCCGGGGAGCTGTTTTTT. Encoded protein: CASGWGPGELFF. The full variable domain, rest sourced from reference TRBV12-5 and TRBJ2-2, is DARVTQTPRHKVTEMGQEVTMRCQPILGHNTVFWYRQTMMQGLELLAYFRNRAPLDDSGMPKDRFSAEMPDATLATLKIQPSEPRDSAVYFCASGWGPGELFFGEGSRLTVL.

The chain has TRBV19 and TRBJ2-2; D is perhaps TRBD1 (5 bases). From germline, CDR1 is LNHDA and CDR2 SQIVND (reference sequence). The V end lost 11 bases, the J end lost 0 bases, and 10 bases lay between the germline ends. This CDR3 is 13 amino acids long. In nucleotides, the CDR3 is TGTGCCGGGGCGGACGCGAACACCGGGGAGCTGTTTTTT. The encoded protein is CAGADANTGELFF.

The V gene is TRBV19, the J gene TRBJ1-2; 8 nucleotides match TRBD1. CDR3 length: 15 amino acids. After removal of 5 bases from V and 0 bases from J, the junction contained 5 bases not matched to a gene. Germline V gene lookup returns CDR1 LNHDA and CDR2 SQIVND (reference sequence). CDR3 nucleotides: TGTGCCAGTAGTCTCGAACAGGGGGCTAACTATGGCTACACCTTC. Translation: CASSLEQGANYGYTF.

The V call is TRBV6-5, the J call TRBJ2-7, with D possibly being TRBD1 (5 bases). The CDR3 is 14 amino acids. Germline lookup yields CDR1 MNHEY and CDR2 SVGAGI. V shed 6 bases and J shed 3 bases, with 15 bases lying between them. The CDR3 DNA reads as TGTGCCAGCAGGGACACGCGCAATTTCTACGAGCAGTACTTC. Translated, it gives CASRDTRNFYEQYF.

This chain's CDR3 is CASSLPGQAQETQYF. The DNA of the CDR3 is TGTGCCAGCAGCTTACCCGGACAGGCCCAAGAGACCCAGTACTTC. This rearrangement joins TRBV5-4 to TRBJ2-5, with 7 bases aligning to TRBD1. Germline CDR1 reads SGHNT; CDR2 reads YYREEE (reference sequence). V shed 2 bases and J 1 base; nucleotides not matched to a gene: 5. The CDR3 is 15 residues long.

V and J are TRBV3-1 (or the pseudogene TRBV3-2) and TRBJ1-6, with D hard to call. Germline V gene data show CDR1 as LGHDT and CDR2 as YNNKEL (reference sequence). Between the trimmed V and J ends, which lost 6 bases and 12 bases, there was a span of 12 bases. The CDR3 runs to 12 residues. The CDR3: CASSLNPGPLHF. CDR3 DNA sequence: TGTGCCAGCAGTCTTAACCCGGGACCCCTCCACTTT.

The chain recombines TRBV7-2 with TRBJ2-3, with 10 positions matching TRBD1. V lost 5 bases and J lost 5; bases outside the gene matches: 4. The CDR3 runs 14 residues. Germline V lookup: CDR1 SGHTA, CDR2 FQGNSA. This chain's CDR3 is CASSTRTGGDTQYF. CDR3 nucleotides: TGTGCCAGCAGCACCCGGACAGGGGGAGATACGCAGTATTTT.

This clone has just one count. V usage is TRBV4-2 and J usage is TRBJ1-5; D unresolved. Germline V lookup: CDR1 LGHNA, CDR2 YNFKEQ. Between the trimmed V and J ends, which lost 0 bases and 7 bases, there was a span of 13 bases. The CDR3 totals 15 residues. The CDR3 nucleotides are TGTGCCAGCAGCCAAGATCTTGGGAGTCAGCAGCCCCAGCATTTT. Protein product: CASSQDLGSQQPQHF.

This clone has just a few counts. The chain carries TRBV19 and TRBJ1-4; no firm D call. The CDR3 has 15 residues. Germline values: CDR1 LNHDA, CDR2 SQIVND (reference sequence). Between the trimmed V and J ends, which lost 1 base and 6 bases, there was a span of 12 bases. CDR3 loop: CASSIGSYSDEKLFF. The CDR3, as DNA: TGTGCCAGTAGTATAGGGAGTTATTCGGATGAAAAACTGTTTTTT.

This chain uses TRBV2 with TRBJ2-2; D may be TRBD2 (5 bases). Germline values: CDR1 SNHLY, CDR2 FYNNEI. There are 16 residues in the CDR3. Deletions cut 6 bases from V and 5 bases from J, with 19 bases between. In DNA form, the CDR3 reads TGTGCCAGCAGCGAAACGCGGGCAGTAGCTACCGGGGAGCTGTTTTTT. Its translation is CASSETRAVATGELFF.

This sequence joins TRBV4-1 and TRBJ2-1, with 10 bases aligning to TRBD2. The CDR3 covers 16 residues. The V gene end was trimmed by 6 bases and the J gene end by 4 bases; junction bases not matched to a gene: 9. Germline assignment: CDR1 MGHRA and CDR2 YSYEKL. The CDR3 sequence is CASRKAGLAAYNEQFF. The CDR3 nucleotides are TGCGCCAGCAGAAAAGCCGGACTAGCGGCATACAATGAGCAGTTCTTC.

This rearrangement joins TRBV4-1 to TRBJ2-5; a possible D gene is TRBD1 (7 bases). CDR3 length: 18 residues. Germline CDR1 is MGHRA and CDR2 is YSYEKL. V gave up 1 base and J gave up 2 bases, with 20 bases separating them. The DNA of the CDR3 is TGCGCCAGCAGCCAAGGTCAGGGGCAGGGGGGATATCAAGAGACCCAGTACTTC. This codes for CASSQGQGQGGYQETQYF.

V is TRBV7-2 and J is TRBJ1-6; D perhaps matches TRBD1 (6 bases). Trimming left V 1 base short and J 6 bases short, with 19 bases between. Germline-derived CDR1 and CDR2 are SGHTA and FQGNSA. This CDR3 is built from 18 residues. CDR3 DNA: TGTGCCAGCAGCTTAGGGTTCGGGGGGGCGCCGGCTAATTCACCCCTCCACTTT. It codes for CASSLGFGGAPANSPLHF.

The chain uses TRBV5-3 and TRBJ2-5; TRBD2 matches at 7 bases. TRBV5-3 is filed as an ORF, its function uncertain. The CDR3 has 13 residues. The junction had 5 bases not matched to a gene; V was cut back by 4 bases and J by 5 bases. The CDR3 protein is CARSRTRHETQYF. CDR3 nucleotides: TGTGCCAGAAGCAGGACTAGACACGAGACCCAGTACTTC.

This rearrangement joins TRBV19 to TRBJ2-7; 8 bases map to TRBD1. Germline CDR1 and CDR2: LNHDA and SQIVND (reference sequence). The ends lost 6 bases at V and 6 bases at J; junction bases unmatched: 4. There are 12 residues in the CDR3. CDR3 DNA sequence: TGTGCCAGTAGATCGACAGGGGCCGAGCAGTACTTC. Residues: CASRSTGAEQYF. Filled out from reference TRBV19 and TRBJ2-7, the complete variable domain reads DGGITQSPKYLFRKEGQNVTLSCEQNLNHDAMYWYRQDPGQGLRLIYYSQIVNDFQKGDIAEGYSVSREKKESFPLTVTSAQKNPTAFYLCASRSTGAEQYFGPGTRLTVT.

The chain is built from TRBV7-9 and TRBJ2-1, with D perhaps matching TRBD2 (6 bases). CDR1 is SEHNR and CDR2 is FQNEAQ in the germline V gene (reference sequence). The V and J ends lost 8 bases and 8 bases respectively, with 13 bases between them. This CDR3 is built from 12 residues. The CDR3 is CASSTSVDEQFF. CDR3 nucleotides: TGTGCCAGCTCGACTAGTGTCGATGAGCAGTTCTTC.

V gene TRBV3-1 (or the pseudogene TRBV3-2) combines with J gene TRBJ1-1; maybe TRBD1 (5 bases). Germline V gene data show CDR1 as LGHDT and CDR2 as YNNKEL (reference sequence). V lost 5 bases to trimming and J lost 7 bases, with 17 bases between them. This CDR3 has 14 residues. CDR3 protein: CASSISRQRNEAFF. In nucleotides, the CDR3 is TGTGCCAGCAGCATCTCTAGACAGAGAAATGAAGCTTTCTTT.

The chain is built from TRBV28 and TRBJ2-3; D is perhaps TRBD2 (6 bases). The ends were cut back, 5 bases at V and 3 bases at J, with 12 bases in the middle. CDR1 and CDR2 from the germline V gene are MDHEN and SYDVKM. The CDR3 covers 14 residues. CDR3 nucleotide sequence: TGTGCCAGCAGTGCCGGGGGAAGGACAGATACGCAGTATTTT. This gives the protein CASSAGGRTDTQYF.

The rearrangement links TRBV3-1 (or the pseudogene TRBV3-2) to TRBJ2-5; TRBD2 matches 13 bases. Germline V CDR1 and CDR2: LGHDT, YNNKEL (reference sequence). This CDR3 is built from 18 residues. The J segment lost 4 bases and the V segment lost 4 bases, leaving 12 bases of the junction unmatched. The CDR3 protein is CASSRFGTSGTRRETQYF. CDR3 sequence (DNA): TGTGCCAGCAGCCGATTTGGGACTAGCGGGACCCGAAGAGAGACCCAGTACTTC.

The gene calls are TRBV7-9 and TRBJ2-3; 12 positions match TRBD2. Per the germline V gene, CDR1 is SEHNR and CDR2 is FQNEAQ (reference sequence). Trimming cost V 3 bases and J 13 bases; bases outside gene matches: 14. The CDR3 has 16 residues. CDR3 in DNA: TGTGCCAGCAGCTTGGCTAGCGGGGGGGCCTTTGTCATCGAGTATTTT. Its protein product is CASSLASGGAFVIEYF.

V and J are TRBV6-2 or TRBV6-3 and TRBJ1-5; 7 bases match TRBD1. The CDR3 is made up of 15 amino acids. After removal of 4 bases from V and 3 bases from J, the junction contained 6 bases not matched to a gene. Germline CDR1 and CDR2: MNHEY and SVGEGT. In nucleotides, the CDR3 is TGTGCCAGCAGTTTCGGCAGGGGGAACAATCAGCCCCAGCATTTT. Translating gives CASSFGRGNNQPQHF.